This TCR beta chain was captured by sequencing in a study of T cells in Graves' hyperthyroidism and ophthalmopathy. Across the whole study: Peripheral blood sampling occurred at initial diagnosis, before any treatment.

Ophthalmopathy in the patients scored at least 3 on Clinical Activity Score and at least 4 on NOSPECS grade, lasting under 3 months. This clonotype was observed many times. Regions amplified from RNA transcripts were the TCR beta CDR3 regions. HTBI primers were the set used in a first-round RT-PCR of the TCR CDR3. Each CDR3 protein is one row after TCRdb ran MiXCR on the multiplex PCR reads. The top ten hold around 30% of the sample, which has 200,000 to 250,000 distinct CDR3 sequences, about a sixth seen once. V trimming: 4 bases; J trimming: 8 bases; junction bases outside the gene matches: 13. This CDR3 spans 17 amino acids. From germline, CDR1 is SGHTA and CDR2 FQGNSA.

This receptor was taken from a young woman with Graves' ophthalmopathy. The J gene is TRBJ1-4, the V gene TRBV7-2, with 10 bases that match TRBD1. The sequencing input was blood. The CDR3 spells CASSSRPRDRGREKLFF. The CDR3 bases are TGTGCCAGCAGCTCCCGACCCCGGGACAGGGGAAGGGAAAAACTGTTTTTT.